The TCR beta chain under discussion was sequenced for a study of T-cell memory formation after mild COVID-19 (dated by TCRdb to the early 2020s). About the study as a whole: TCR sequence clusters from the two donors were found to be largely donor specific. In two donors, T-cell clones that expanded and contracted after mild COVID-19 were followed by sequencing TCRalpha and TCRbeta repertoires longitudinally. The cohort was made up of two young adult volunteers, one female and one male, who were previously healthy.

This clonotype was counted ten times or more. Its antigen has not been determined. Base qualities are not recorded, but no much larger clone differs from it by a single base. PBMCs were isolated by Ficoll-Paque density gradient centrifugation. Findings and caveats that apply to the study as a whole: Contracting CD4+ clones turned up mainly in the CM and EM memory subsets, whereas EMRA was where CD8+ clones were enriched. The study covered only a couple of mild cases, and larger cohorts including severe cases with pre-infection samples were considered necessary. The detection of some responding clones in pre-infection memory suggests that pre-existing cross-reactive memory T cells joined the SARS-CoV-2 response. The second-wave clones that peaked on day 37 were not confirmed to be SARS-CoV-2 specific. Balanced CD4/CD8 phenotypes were observed for clones contracting from day 15 to 85, whereas a bias towards CD4+ was observed for a second wave of clones expanding from day 15 to 37.

Sequenced using an Illumina NovaSeq 6000. TCRalpha and TCRbeta cDNA libraries were built by 5'RACE with constant-segment primers, adding sample barcodes and unique molecular identifiers. RNA was extracted from every sample with Trizol reagent. The libraries were amplified in two PCR steps, and the second step added a second sample barcode and Illumina TruSeq adapters. The libraries were sequenced on an Illumina NovaSeq using 2 x 150 bp paired-end reads. On the authors' methods: The reads were demultiplexed and collapsed into UMI-guided consensus sequences using migec v1.2.7. Using mixcr v2.1.11, UMI consensuses were aligned to TRA and TRB V and J templates and then assembled into clonotypes. A clonotype was counted as expanded or contracted only when both edgeR and NoisET called the clonotype significant, with the noise models trained on biological replicates. For edgeR calls, a false discovery rate-adjusted p below 0.01 and a log2 fold-change threshold of 1 were applied. PCA with hierarchical clustering of max-normalized trajectories of the 1000 most abundant clonotypes was used as exploratory dynamics analysis. Separately sequenced CD4+ and CD8+ repertoires were used to assign the CD4 or CD8 phenotype of responding clones. Clones were called with MiXCR by TCRdb after fastp trimmed the public reads at Q25, and only in-frame beta chains were retained. Rows are combined by CDR3 protein, so each entry shows the most common genes and DNA. The V and J calls were not made by the authors but by TCRdb's processing. The table for this sample lists fewer than 650,000 distinct CDR3 sequences; 17% of them were counted only once. The ten top clones hold roughly 8% of the sample.

For CDR1 and CDR2, the germline V gene lists SGHVS and FNYEAQ. Taken from cysteine to phenylalanine, the CDR3 has 13 residues. Only the CDR3 portion is preserved as DNA: 39 bases, with reading frame beginning at the first base. V is cut by 1 base and J by 2 bases, and the space between the germline ends is 5 bases. The sequence derives from an adult woman who had mild COVID-19 (a few samples of this study predate the infection). The sample titles of this study are shuffled in the database, so cell type and time point are left out; the donor was told from shared clones. The sequence is built from TRBV7-6 and TRBJ1-1; no D gene call is confident. Input material: PBMCs or a T cell subset sorted from them (not recorded which). CDR3 region: CASSLGFNTEAFF. The DNA sequence is given as TGTGCCAGCAGCTTAGGGTTTAACACTGAAGCTTTCTTT.